The sequence of this T cell receptor beta chain was determined in a study of T cells in Graves' hyperthyroidism and ophthalmopathy. Study summary: Peripheral blood was acquired at first diagnosis, ahead of any therapy whatsoever.

Study-level points and caveats: Most thyroid clonotypes that were expanded above 0.001 also turned up in blood. The model's output predicted ophthalmopathy at a median of 6.5 months prior to onset.

Fresh peripheral blood, approximately 9.7 ml, was the source of the PBMCs. This clonotype was observed a handful of times. Its antigen remains unknown. Amplified TCR beta CDR3 regions derived from RNA transcripts. HTBI primers were employed in a first-round RT-PCR of the TCR CDR3. TCRdb re-called the multiplex PCR reads through MiXCR, storing one row per CDR3 protein. The sample contains about 640,000 distinct CDR3 sequences, less than 25% of which appear only once. The CDR3 length is 14 residues. Per germline, CDR1 LGHDT and CDR2 YNNKEL (reference sequence). V was trimmed by 1 base and J by 4 bases, leaving 8 bases between them.

The J gene is TRBJ1-5, the V gene TRBV3-1; D call uncertain. Sequences were obtained from blood. This receptor was taken from a man aged 30 to 39 with Graves' ophthalmopathy. Written as DNA, the CDR3 is TGTGCCAGCAGCCAAGGACTCAATAATCAGCCCCAGCATTTT. This codes for CASSQGLNNQPQHF.